A single sample is the source of the 27 T cell receptor beta chains below, sequenced in a study of CD8+CD57+ T cells in acquired aplastic anemia. Genomic DNA was employed as the template in profiling TCR beta VDJ and CDR3. MiXCR, applied by TCRdb to the reads, yields one record per CDR3 protein. Of 150,000 to 200,000 distinct CDR3 sequences listed, about 50% are singletons. Previously, flow cytometry had revealed CD8+CD57+ cell expansion in the patients chosen for sequencing. The sequencing input was sorted CD4+, CD8+, or CD8+CD57+ T cells (not recorded which) from PBMCs. These receptors came from a human donor with aplastic anemia.

A remark on this clonotype: This may arise from a read error, as a much more abundant clone is one base away. The chain has TRBV9 and TRBJ1-2; 7 nucleotides agree with TRBD1. This CDR3 spans 14 amino acids. Trimming cost V 0 bases and J 9 bases; bases outside gene matches: 8. Germline CDR1 and CDR2: SGDLS and YYNGEE. CDR3 region: CASSVGDSRQSYTF. CDR3 DNA sequence: TGTGCCAGCAGCGTAGGGGACAGCCGGCAGAGCTACACCTTC.

With regard to this clonotype: At one end the junction does not follow the germline gene, possibly because of a read error. This chain joins TRBV6-5 and TRBJ1-5; possibly TRBD1 for D (5 bases). Germline CDR1 and CDR2: MNHEY and SVGAGI. This CDR3 is 15 amino acids long. DNA for the CDR3: TGTGCCATCAGTTACTTGGGGCAGGGCAATCAGCCCCAGCATTTT. Translating gives CAISYLGQGNQPQHF.

The chain uses TRBV25-1 and TRBJ2-7; tentatively, D is TRBD2 (5 bases). V was trimmed by 8 bases and J by 1 base, leaving 6 bases between them. Germline V gives CDR1 MGHDK, CDR2 SYGVNS. The CDR3 spans 11 residues. The CDR3 nucleotides read TGTGCCAGCGGCGGGTCCTACGAGCAGTACTTC. It specifies CASGGSYEQYF.

This clonotype has at least ten counts. The chain is built from TRBV19 and TRBJ1-6; 7 positions match TRBD1. The J segment lost 7 bases and the V segment lost 4 bases, leaving 4 bases of the junction unmatched. The CDR3 extends over 14 amino acids. CDR1 is LNHDA and CDR2 is SQIVND in the germline V gene (reference sequence). CDR3 nucleotide sequence: TGTGCCAGTAGTAGGGACAGAGAAAATTCACCCCTCCACTTT. Translated: CASSRDRENSPLHF.

This clonotype was detected only a few times. The V call is TRBV10-3, the J call TRBJ1-1; unclear D gene. V was cut by 5 bases and J by 0 bases, with 13 bases left in between. The germline gives CDR1 ENHRY, CDR2 SYGVKD. The length of the CDR3 is 15 residues. Here the CDR3 DNA reads TGTGCCATCAGTCGGTACGGCAACATGAACACTGAAGCTTTCTTT. As protein: CAISRYGNMNTEAFF.

This sequence joins TRBV2 and TRBJ1-2; 11 bases map to TRBD1. CDR1 and CDR2 from the germline V gene are SNHLY and FYNNEI. The CDR3 length is 13 residues. J was trimmed by 4 bases and V by 10 bases; bases with no gene match: 5. The CDR3 spells CAIQDRGPYGYTF. DNA for the CDR3: TGTGCCATCCAGGACAGGGGGCCCTATGGCTACACCTTC.

V usage is TRBV6-6 and J usage is TRBJ2-1; unclear D gene. The CDR3 contains 11 residues. The germline V gene encodes CDR1 MNHNY and CDR2 SVGAGI (reference sequence). V gave up 6 bases and J gave up 6 bases, with 6 bases separating them. The CDR3 DNA sequence: TGTGCCAGCAGGTTTGGCAATGAGCAGTTCTTC. Translated, it gives CASRFGNEQFF.

This clonotype was seen only once. The V and J genes are TRBV2 and TRBJ1-3; TRBD1 is a possible D gene (5 bases). V dropped 4 bases and J dropped 0 bases, with 10 bases sitting between them. The CDR3 runs 15 residues. Germline CDR1 SNHLY, CDR2 FYNNEI. CDR3 amino acids: CASSGQPGSGNTIYF. The CDR3 DNA reads as TGTGCCAGCAGTGGACAGCCCGGCTCTGGAAACACCATATATTTT.

V usage is TRBV2 and J usage is TRBJ2-3, with 8 bases identical to TRBD1. The CDR3 sequence is 15 residues long. Looked up from germline, CDR1 is SNHLY and CDR2 is FYNNEI. Unmatched junction bases numbered 8, after V lost 4 bases and J lost 5 bases. The CDR3 sequence is CASSARARGRDTQYF. In DNA, the CDR3 is TGTGCCAGCAGTGCCAGGGCCAGGGGGCGAGATACGCAGTATTTT.

At least ten counts were recorded for this clonotype. The chain couples TRBV25-1 to TRBJ1-6; TRBD1 matches 10 bases. Germline V gives CDR1 MGHDK, CDR2 SYGVNS. The CDR3 loop spans 16 amino acids. With 1 base clipped from V and 10 bases from J, the junction kept 7 bases outside the gene matches. In nucleotides, the CDR3 is TGTGCCAGCAGTGAATCGCAGTGGGACAGGGGATCACCCCTCCACTTT. This codes for CASSESQWDRGSPLHF.

The V gene is TRBV19, the J gene TRBJ2-1; D is possibly TRBD1 (6 bases). In germline, CDR1 is LNHDA, CDR2 SQIVND (reference sequence). The CDR3 is 13 residues long. V was shortened by 7 bases and J by 10 bases, with 17 bases between the two germline ends. The CDR3 DNA sequence: TGTGCCAGTACCCTAAAGACAACAGGGGAGCAGTTCTTC. This gives the protein CASTLKTTGEQFF.

This clonotype was detected ten times or more. V and J are TRBV19 and TRBJ1-2, with 7 bases matching TRBD1. Germline CDR1 reads LNHDA; CDR2 reads SQIVND (reference sequence). Germline trimming cut 3 bases from V and 4 bases from J; bases unmatched to any gene: 8. The CDR3 is 15 amino acids. CDR3 region: CASSMGTEVLYGYTF. Here the CDR3 DNA reads TGTGCCAGTAGTATGGGGACAGAAGTACTCTATGGCTACACCTTC.

At least ten counts were recorded for this clonotype. The chain combines TRBV19 with TRBJ2-3; 10 nucleotides match TRBD2. Germline CDR1 and CDR2: LNHDA and SQIVND (reference sequence). There are 15 residues in the CDR3. Trimming removed 4 bases from V and 4 bases from J; junction bases left unmatched: 5. For the CDR3, the DNA is TGTGCCAGTAGTACCCTAGCGGGAGTAGCAGATACGCAGTATTTT. Protein: CASSTLAGVADTQYF. Looking up the rest from reference TRBV19 and TRBJ2-3 gives the full variable domain: DGGITQSPKYLFRKEGQNVTLSCEQNLNHDAMYWYRQDPGQGLRLIYYSQIVNDFQKGDIAEGYSVSREKKESFPLTVTSAQKNPTAFYLCASSTLAGVADTQYFGPGTRLTVL.

This chain joins TRBV5-5 and TRBJ2-6; D is unclear. CDR1 is SGHKS, CDR2 YYEKEE, per germline (reference sequence). There are 16 residues in the CDR3. The V and J ends lost 0 bases and 2 bases respectively, with 9 bases between them. Here the CDR3 reads CASSLAVTPGANVLTF. The CDR3 coding sequence is TGTGCCAGCAGCTTGGCCGTGACACCTGGGGCCAACGTCCTGACTTTC.

This clonotype was seen many times. The chain uses TRBV11-2 and TRBJ2-7; TRBD2 matches 10 bases. The CDR3 runs 16 residues. The V and J ends lost 1 base and 4 bases, in that order; junction bases with no gene match: 7. CDR1 is SGHAT, CDR2 FQNNGV, per germline. The CDR3 nucleotides read TGTGCCAGCAGCTTAGTATCTAGCGGGAGTCAGTACGAGCAGTACTTC. This sequence encodes CASSLVSSGSQYEQYF.

The rearrangement joins TRBV20-1 to TRBJ2-5; no clear D. Germline V gene lookup returns CDR1 DFQATT and CDR2 SNEGSKA (reference sequence). The germline V and J ends were trimmed by 5 bases and 1 base, with 11 bases remaining between them. CDR3 length equals 13 residues. The CDR3 DNA reads TGCAGTGCTCTGGGAATAGCCCAAGAGACCCAGTACTTC. Translation gives CSALGIAQETQYF.

This clonotype showed up many times. J is TRBJ1-1 and V is TRBV5-1, with no clear D. This CDR3 comprises 19 residues. Germline V CDR1 and CDR2: SGHRS, YFSETQ. The V end lost 0 bases, the J end lost 0 bases, and 21 bases lay between the germline ends. In nucleotides, the CDR3 is TGCGCCAGCAGCTTGGCCGGACCGGAGGCGACCCCCATGAACACTGAAGCTTTCTTT. It yields the protein CASSLAGPEATPMNTEAFF.

The rearrangement joins TRBV18 to TRBJ2-5; TRBD2 matches 15 bases. Germline lookup yields CDR1 KGHSH and CDR2 LQKENI. The CDR3 is 17 amino acids. The J segment lost 5 bases and the V segment lost 3 bases, leaving 7 bases of the junction unmatched. CDR3 residues: CASSPSGLAGGRETQYF. The CDR3 bases are TGTGCCAGCTCACCCTCCGGACTAGCGGGAGGGCGTGAGACCCAGTACTTC.

The V and J genes are TRBV2 and TRBJ2-7; 10 positions agree with TRBD1. Per germline, CDR1 SNHLY and CDR2 FYNNEI. V was clipped by 6 bases and J by 6 bases; unmatched bases: 11. CDR3 length: 15 residues. The CDR3 nucleotides are TGTGCCAGCAGAGGAGTGGGACAGGGGCCGTCCGAGCAGTACTTC. This codes for CASRGVGQGPSEQYF.

This clonotype was found a few times. This chain connects TRBV7-9 to TRBJ1-4; unclear D gene. Germline values: CDR1 SEHNR, CDR2 FQNEAQ (reference sequence). The CDR3 runs to 14 residues. Trimming left V 4 bases short and J 8 bases short, with 14 bases between. The CDR3 coding sequence is TGTGCCAGCAGCTCCCGAACGGAGGGCGAAAAACTGTTTTTT. This gives the protein CASSSRTEGEKLFF.

In its sample, this clonotype was seen a few times. The rearrangement joins TRBV7-2 to TRBJ1-1, with 7 bases identical to TRBD1. CDR3 length: 14 amino acids. Germline V gene lookup returns CDR1 SGHTA and CDR2 FQGNSA. V dropped 1 base and J dropped 3; count of bases not matched to a gene: 2. The CDR3 region is CASSLGDSYTEAFF. CDR3 bases: TGTGCCAGCAGCTTAGGGGACAGCTACACTGAAGCTTTCTTT. Drawing the rest from reference TRBV7-2 and TRBJ1-1, the complete variable domain is GAGVSQSPSNKVTEKGKDVELRCDPISGHTALYWYRQSLGQGLEFLIYFQGNSAPDKSGLPSDRFSAERTGGSVSTLTIQRTQQEDSAVYLCASSLGDSYTEAFFGQGTRLTVV.

This clonotype was detected ten times or more. CDR3: CASSRSGIAGELFF. The DNA of the CDR3 is TGTGCCAGCAGCCGTAGCGGGATTGCAGGGGAGCTGTTTTTT. This chain uses TRBV9 with TRBJ2-2; 8 bases are a match to TRBD2. Germline V CDR1 and CDR2: SGDLS, YYNGEE. The CDR3 is made up of 14 amino acids. Losses at the gene ends were 4 bases for V and 8 bases for J; bases not matched to a gene: 7.

This clonotype came up a few times. This rearrangement joins TRBV13 to TRBJ1-1; D perhaps matches TRBD1 (5 bases). Germline V gene data show CDR1 as PRHDT and CDR2 as FYEKMQ (reference sequence). Between the trimmed V and J ends, which lost 6 bases and 3 bases, there was a span of 14 bases. This CDR3 contains 14 residues. The CDR3 bases are TGTGCCAGCAGGGTCCGGGGCTCGGACACTGAAGCTTTCTTT. This gives the protein CASRVRGSDTEAFF.

The V call is TRBV19, the J call TRBJ1-5; weak D call: TRBD1 (6 bases). V lost 1 base to trimming and J lost 5 bases, with 12 bases between them. The CDR3 covers 15 residues. The germline V gene encodes CDR1 LNHDA and CDR2 SQIVND (reference sequence). CDR3 in DNA: TGTGCCAGTAGTATAGTTTGGGGGGGCGATCAGCCCCAGCATTTT. The encoded protein is CASSIVWGGDQPQHF. Filled out from reference TRBV19 and TRBJ1-5, the complete variable domain reads DGGITQSPKYLFRKEGQNVTLSCEQNLNHDAMYWYRQDPGQGLRLIYYSQIVNDFQKGDIAEGYSVSREKKESFPLTVTSAQKNPTAFYLCASSIVWGGDQPQHFGDGTRLSIL.

The gene calls are TRBV24-1 and TRBJ2-5; TRBD2 matches 10 bases. The CDR3 runs to 17 residues. The V segment lost 4 bases and the J segment 1 base; nucleotides outside the gene matches: 8. Germline V gives CDR1 KGHDR, CDR2 SFDVKD. The CDR3 sequence is CATSDPRTSGSQETQYF. CDR3 nucleotides: TGTGCCACCAGTGACCCTAGGACTAGCGGTTCCCAAGAGACCCAGTACTTC.

This clonotype was recorded a few times. The V and J genes are TRBV12-3 or TRBV12-4 and TRBJ2-7; D not certain. V was pared by 4 bases and J by 3 bases, with 7 bases between. The CDR3 sequence is 12 residues long. The CDR3 DNA reads TGTGCCAGCAGTTCCTCTATCTACGAGCAGTACTTC. It is translated as CASSSSIYEQYF.

This clonotype was seen at least ten times. The J gene is TRBJ2-7, the V gene TRBV3-1, with D possibly matching TRBD1 (6 bases). V was pared by 4 bases and J by 1 base, with 17 bases between. The CDR3 has 16 amino acids. Germline V gene lookup returns CDR1 LGHDT and CDR2 YNNKEL (reference sequence). The CDR3 DNA reads as TGTGCCAGCAGCCCTCGGGACAATTCGCCATCCTACGAGCAGTACTTC. Translating it yields CASSPRDNSPSYEQYF.